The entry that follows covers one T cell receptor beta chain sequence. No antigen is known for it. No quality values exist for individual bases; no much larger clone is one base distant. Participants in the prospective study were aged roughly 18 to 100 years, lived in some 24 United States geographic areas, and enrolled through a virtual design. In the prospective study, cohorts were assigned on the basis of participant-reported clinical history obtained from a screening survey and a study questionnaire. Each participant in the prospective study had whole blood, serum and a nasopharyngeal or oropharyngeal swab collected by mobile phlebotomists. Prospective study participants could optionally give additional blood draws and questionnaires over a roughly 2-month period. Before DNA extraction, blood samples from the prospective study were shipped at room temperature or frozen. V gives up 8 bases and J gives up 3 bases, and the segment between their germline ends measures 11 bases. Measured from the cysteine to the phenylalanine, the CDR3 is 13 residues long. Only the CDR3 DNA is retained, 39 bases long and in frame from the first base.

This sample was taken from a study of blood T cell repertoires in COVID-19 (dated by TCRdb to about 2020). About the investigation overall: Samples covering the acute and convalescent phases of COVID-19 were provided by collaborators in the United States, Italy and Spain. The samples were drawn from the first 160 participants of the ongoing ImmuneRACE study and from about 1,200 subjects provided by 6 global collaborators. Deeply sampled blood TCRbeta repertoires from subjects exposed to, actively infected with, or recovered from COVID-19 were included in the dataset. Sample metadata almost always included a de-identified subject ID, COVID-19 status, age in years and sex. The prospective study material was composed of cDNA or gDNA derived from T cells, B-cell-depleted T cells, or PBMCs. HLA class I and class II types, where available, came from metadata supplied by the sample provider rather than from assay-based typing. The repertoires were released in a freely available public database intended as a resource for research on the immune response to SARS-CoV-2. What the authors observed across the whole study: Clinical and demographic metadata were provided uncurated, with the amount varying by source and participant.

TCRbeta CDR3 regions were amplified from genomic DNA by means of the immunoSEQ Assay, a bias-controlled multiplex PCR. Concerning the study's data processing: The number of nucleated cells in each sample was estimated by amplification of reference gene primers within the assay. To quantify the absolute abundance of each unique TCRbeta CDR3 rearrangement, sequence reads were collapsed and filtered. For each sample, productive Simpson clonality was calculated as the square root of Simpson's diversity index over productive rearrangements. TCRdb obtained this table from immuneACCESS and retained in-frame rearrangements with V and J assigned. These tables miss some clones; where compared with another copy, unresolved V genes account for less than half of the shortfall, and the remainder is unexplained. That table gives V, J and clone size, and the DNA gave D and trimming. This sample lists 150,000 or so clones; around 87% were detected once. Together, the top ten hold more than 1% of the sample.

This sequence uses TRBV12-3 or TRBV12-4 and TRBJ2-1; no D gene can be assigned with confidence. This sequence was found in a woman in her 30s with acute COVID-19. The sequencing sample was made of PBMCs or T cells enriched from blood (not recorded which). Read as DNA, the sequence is TGTGCCAGCGGTGGCGGTGGCTACAATGAGCAGTTCTTC. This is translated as CASGGGGYNEQFF.